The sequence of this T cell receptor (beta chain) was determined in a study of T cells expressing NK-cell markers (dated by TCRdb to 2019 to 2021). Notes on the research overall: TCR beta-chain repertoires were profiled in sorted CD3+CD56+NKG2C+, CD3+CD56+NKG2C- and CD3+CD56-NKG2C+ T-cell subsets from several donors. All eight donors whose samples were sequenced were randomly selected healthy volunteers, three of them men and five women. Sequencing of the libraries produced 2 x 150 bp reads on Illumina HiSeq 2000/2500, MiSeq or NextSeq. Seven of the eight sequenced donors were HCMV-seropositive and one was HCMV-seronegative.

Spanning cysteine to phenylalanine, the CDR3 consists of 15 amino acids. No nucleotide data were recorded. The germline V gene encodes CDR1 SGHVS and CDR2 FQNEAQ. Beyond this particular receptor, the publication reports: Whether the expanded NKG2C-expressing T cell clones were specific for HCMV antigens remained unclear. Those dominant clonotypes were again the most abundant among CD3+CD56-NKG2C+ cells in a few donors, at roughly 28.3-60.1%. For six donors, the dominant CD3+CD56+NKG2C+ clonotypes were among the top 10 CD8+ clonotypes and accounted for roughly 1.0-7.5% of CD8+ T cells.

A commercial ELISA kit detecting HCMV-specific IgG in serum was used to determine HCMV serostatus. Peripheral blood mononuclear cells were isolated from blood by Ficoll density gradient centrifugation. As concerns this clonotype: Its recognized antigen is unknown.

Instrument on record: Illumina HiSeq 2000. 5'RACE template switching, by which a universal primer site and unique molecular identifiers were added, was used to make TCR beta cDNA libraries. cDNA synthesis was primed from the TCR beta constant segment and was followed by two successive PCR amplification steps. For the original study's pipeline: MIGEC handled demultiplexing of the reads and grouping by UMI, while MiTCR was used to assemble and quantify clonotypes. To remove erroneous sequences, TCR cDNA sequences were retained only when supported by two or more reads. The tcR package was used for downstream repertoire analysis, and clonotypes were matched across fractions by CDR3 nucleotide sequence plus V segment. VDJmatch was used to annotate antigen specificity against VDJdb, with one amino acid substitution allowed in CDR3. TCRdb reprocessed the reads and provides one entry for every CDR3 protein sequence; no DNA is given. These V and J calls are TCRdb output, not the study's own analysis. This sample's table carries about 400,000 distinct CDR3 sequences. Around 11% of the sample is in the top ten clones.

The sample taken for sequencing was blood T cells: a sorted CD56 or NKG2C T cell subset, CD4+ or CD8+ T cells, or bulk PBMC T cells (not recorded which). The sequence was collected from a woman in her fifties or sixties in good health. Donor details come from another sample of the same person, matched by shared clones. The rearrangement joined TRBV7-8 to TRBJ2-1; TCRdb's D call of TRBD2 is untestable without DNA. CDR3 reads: CASSLGTSVGNEQFF.